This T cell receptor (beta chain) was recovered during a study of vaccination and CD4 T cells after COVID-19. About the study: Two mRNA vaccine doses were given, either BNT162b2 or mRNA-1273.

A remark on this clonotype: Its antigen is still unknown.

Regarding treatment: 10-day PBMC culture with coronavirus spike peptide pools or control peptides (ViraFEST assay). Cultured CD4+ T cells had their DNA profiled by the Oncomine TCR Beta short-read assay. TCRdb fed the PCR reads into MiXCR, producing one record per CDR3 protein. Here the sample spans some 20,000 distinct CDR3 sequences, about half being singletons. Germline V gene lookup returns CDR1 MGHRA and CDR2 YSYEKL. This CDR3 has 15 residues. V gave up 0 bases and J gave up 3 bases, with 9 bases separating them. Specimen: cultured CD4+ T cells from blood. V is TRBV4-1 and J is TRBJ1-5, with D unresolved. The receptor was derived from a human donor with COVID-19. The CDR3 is CASSQEGQINQPQHF. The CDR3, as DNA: TGCGCCAGCAGCCAAGAAGGGCAGATCAATCAGCCCCAGCATTTT.